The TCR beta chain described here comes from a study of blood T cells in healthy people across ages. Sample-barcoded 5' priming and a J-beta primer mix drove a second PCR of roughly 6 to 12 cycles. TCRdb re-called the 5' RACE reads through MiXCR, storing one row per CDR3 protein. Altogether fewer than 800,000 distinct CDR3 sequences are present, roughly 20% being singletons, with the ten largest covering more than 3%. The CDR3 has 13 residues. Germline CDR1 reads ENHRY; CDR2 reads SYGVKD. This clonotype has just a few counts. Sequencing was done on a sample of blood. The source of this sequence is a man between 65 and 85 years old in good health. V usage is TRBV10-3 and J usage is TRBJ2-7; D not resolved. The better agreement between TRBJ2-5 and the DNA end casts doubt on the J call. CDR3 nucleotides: TGTGCCATCAGTGACCCGAAATTTGAGACCCAGTACTTC. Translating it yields CAISDPKFETQYF.